Following are 11 T cell receptor beta chains from one sample sequenced in a study of control samples from healthy donors and cancer patients. The assay was immunoSEQ multiplex PCR, and TCRdb's table has in-frame clones only and misses some. The table shows 150,000 or so clones, with roughly 93% occurring only once. Sequencing was carried out using blood. The receptors originated from a man younger than 30 in good health.

The chain carries TRBV7-2 and TRBJ1-2; the D is unclear. This CDR3 is built from 15 residues. Germline V CDR1 and CDR2: SGHTA, FQGNSA. Trimming removed 8 bases from V and 4 bases from J, with 20 bases in between. The CDR3 loop is CASSPGLAEVYGYTF. CDR3 nucleotide sequence: TGTGCCAGCTCCCCCGGGCTAGCAGAGGTCTATGGCTACACCTTC. The variable domain in full, completed from reference TRBV7-2 and TRBJ1-2, reads GAGVSQSPSNKVTEKGKDVELRCDPISGHTALYWYRQSLGQGLEFLIYFQGNSAPDKSGLPSDRFSAERTGGSVSTLTIQRTQQEDSAVYLCASSPGLAEVYGYTFGSGTRLTVV.

V gene TRBV29-1 combines with J gene TRBJ2-1; tentative D call: TRBD1 (6 bases). Per germline, CDR1 SQVTM and CDR2 ANQGSEA. This CDR3 is 16 amino acids long. The V end was cut by 5 bases, the J end by 7 bases, with 24 bases between. The CDR3 loop reads CSVRGAGTSDPNEQFF. As DNA, the CDR3 is TGCAGCGTTAGAGGGGCCGGGACATCAGACCCAAATGAGCAGTTCTTC.

This rearrangement joins TRBV6-4 to TRBJ2-3, with 7 positions matching TRBD1. Germline V gives CDR1 MRHNA, CDR2 SNTAGT. With 5 bases clipped from V and 1 base from J, the junction kept 9 bases outside the gene matches. The CDR3 runs to 16 residues. CDR3 in amino acids: CASSWTGGFRTDTQYF. CDR3 sequence (DNA): TGTGCCAGCAGTTGGACAGGCGGGTTTCGCACAGATACGCAGTATTTT.

The chain is built from TRBV13 and TRBJ1-5; D unresolved. Germline V CDR1 and CDR2: PRHDT, FYEKMQ (reference sequence). This CDR3 is 14 amino acids long. Trimming stripped 3 bases from V and 3 bases from J, with 9 bases between. The CDR3 sequence is CASSFGPINQPQHF. The CDR3 DNA is TGTGCCAGCAGCTTTGGCCCTATCAATCAGCCCCAGCATTTT. The whole variable domain, remainder taken from reference TRBV13 and TRBJ1-5, is AAGVIQSPRHLIKEKRETATLKCYPIPRHDTVYWYQQGPGQDPQFLISFYEKMQSDKGSIPDRFSAQQFSDYHSELNMSSLELGDSALYFCASSFGPINQPQHFGDGTRLSIL.

The chain is built from TRBV5-4 and TRBJ2-3; D not certain. CDR1 is SGHNT and CDR2 is YYREEE in the germline V gene (reference sequence). The CDR3 runs 14 residues. V shed 0 bases and J shed 5 bases, with 10 bases lying between them. The CDR3 nucleotides are TGTGCCAGCAGCTTGGTACTGAGCGAAGATACGCAGTATTTT. Its translation is CASSLVLSEDTQYF.

The chain recombines TRBV6-5 with TRBJ2-7, with 7 nucleotides matching TRBD1. Germline CDR1 is MNHEY and CDR2 is SVGAGI. With V trimmed by 10 bases and J by 4 bases, 16 bases remained unmatched. The CDR3 spans 15 residues. The CDR3 spells CATLDLQGSNYEQYF. The CDR3 nucleotides read TGTGCCACCTTAGATTTACAGGGGAGTAATTACGAGCAGTACTTC.

The genes are TRBV21-1 and TRBJ1-6. TRBV21-1 counts as a pseudogene. CDR3 size: 14 residues. CDR3 amino acids: CASSKADPNSPLHF. CDR3 nucleotide sequence: TGTGCCAGCAGCAAAGCGGACCCTAATTCACCCCTCCACTTT.

This rearrangement joins TRBV6-5 to TRBJ2-3; D gene unclear. The germline CDR1 and CDR2 sequences are MNHEY and SVGAGI. The CDR3 loop spans 14 amino acids. Trimming took 0 bases from V and 0 from J, leaving 4 bases between them. CDR3: CASSYSFSTDTQYF. The CDR3 DNA follows: TGTGCCAGCAGTTACTCGTTCAGCACAGATACGCAGTATTTT.

V usage is TRBV6-5 and J usage is TRBJ1-1; unclear D gene. From germline, CDR1 is MNHEY and CDR2 SVGAGI. V lost 2 bases, J lost 1 base, and 5 bases lay in between. The CDR3 has 13 residues. CDR3 nucleotides: TGTGCCAGCAGTTACAATGGGAACACTGAAGCTTTCTTT. This codes for CASSYNGNTEAFF.

V usage is TRBV5-1 and J usage is TRBJ2-7, with TRBD2 identical over 9 bases. CDR3 length: 15 amino acids. Germline V lookup: CDR1 SGHRS, CDR2 YFSETQ. With V trimmed by 2 bases and J by 2 bases, 5 bases remained unmatched. The CDR3 protein is CASSLLAGGPYEQYF. Here the CDR3 DNA reads TGCGCCAGCAGCTTACTAGCGGGCGGACCCTACGAGCAGTACTTC.

This clone is a singleton in its sample. The chain carries TRBV5-1 and TRBJ1-2; possible D gene TRBD1, 5 bases. Trimming cost V 4 bases and J 3 bases, with 10 bases left between them. Germline V CDR1 and CDR2: SGHRS, YFSETQ. CDR3 length equals 13 residues. The CDR3 DNA follows: TGCGCCAGCAGCCGGGACGGCTACTATGGCTACACCTTC. As protein: CASSRDGYYGYTF.